This T cell receptor (beta chain) was recovered during a study of T cell responses to AZD1222 COVID-19 vaccine. The CDR3 has 13 residues. The V gene's germline CDR1 is SQVTM and CDR2 ANQGSEA. Trimming pared 6 bases from V and 5 bases from J, leaving 13 bases between. This clone is a singleton in its sample. Its antigen is currently unknown. TCRdb's copy holds only in-frame clones and misses some; the assay was immunoSEQ multiplex PCR. The sample lists around 84,000 clones, roughly 87% occurring once. Study observations and caveats: Recipients of two AZD1222 doses showed rising Spike-specific TCR breadth and depth. All repertoire sampling was performed exclusively after the peak T cell response. Regions 160-218 and 743-854 held dominance among vaccine-associated CD4 TCRs, which spanned spike. Mostly white British, mostly female donors; authors suggested clonal diversity may be underestimated.

The chain has TRBV29-1 and TRBJ2-2, with D possibly being TRBD1 (6 bases). The receptor was isolated from an adult in good health. Sample: peripheral blood, taken on day 0 of AZD1222 vaccination. CDR3 loop: CSVQGGLTGELFF. The CDR3 nucleotides are TGCAGCGTACAGGGTGGGTTAACCGGGGAGCTGTTTTTT.